This is a list of T cell receptor beta chains from one sample in a study of shared clonotypes between healthy human individuals. Clones were read by immunoSEQ multiplex PCR, and TCRdb kept only the in-frame ones, dropping some. The table includes roughly 1,500,000 clones, 95% to 99% detected once. Sequencing used naive CD4+ T cells sorted from blood. These receptors were obtained from a man aged 25-45 years in good health. The CDR3 runs from the conserved cysteine through the conserved F or W. The D gene is left open where the match is weak. Where a row states a size, it is once, few, many or the class of an expanded clone; other rows omit it.

>-|TRBV9|TRBJ2-1|TRBD2
TGTGCCAGCAGCGTAGACGGACTAGCTCTCCGGCAGTTCTTC
CASSVDGLALRQFF
>once|TRBV19|TRBJ2-2|TRBD1
TGTGCCAGTGGACCCACAGGGGGCGAGTCCGGGGAGCTGTTTTTT
CASGPTGGESGELFF
>-|TRBV14|TRBJ2-4|-
TGTGCCAGCAGCCCCCTTAGGGGCGGGGGCCCAAACATTCAGTACTTC
CASSPLRGGGPNIQYF
>-|TRBV7-6|TRBJ2-7|-
TGTGCCAGCAGCTTAGGGGGCGGCGAGCAGTACTTC
CASSLGGGEQYF
>-|TRBV10-3|TRBJ2-2|-
TGTGCCATCAGTGGACCGGGACTGACGAACACCGGGGAGCTGTTTTTT
CAISGPGLTNTGELFF
>-|TRBV19|TRBJ1-1|-
TGTGCCAGTAGTATGTCCGGGACGGTGAACACTGAAGCTTTCTTT
CASSMSGTVNTEAFF
>-|TRBV5-1|TRBJ2-1|TRBD2
TGCGCCAGCAGCGGAGCGGGACTAGCGGGAAGCTCCTACAATGAGCAGTTCTTC
CASSGAGLAGSSYNEQFF
>-|TRBV4-3|TRBJ1-2|-
TGCGCCAGCAGCCAGGCCGATACAGGGCTCTATGGCTACACCTTC
CASSQADTGLYGYTF
>-|TRBV9|TRBJ1-2|-
TGTGCCAGCAGCGTAGTTGGGGGGGCCAACACCTTC
CASSVVGGANTF
>-|TRBV5-6|TRBJ2-7|TRBD2
TGTGCCAGCAGCGAGATACGAGCGGGAGGAGGAGTGGGCTACGAGCAGTACTTC
CASSEIRAGGGVGYEQYF
>-|TRBV19|TRBJ2-1|-
TGTGCCAGTACCATTTCTCCCACGCTGCGGTGGGCGGGCCACAATGAGCAGTTCTTC
CASTISPTLRWAGHNEQFF
>once|TRBV7-8|TRBJ2-3|-
TGTGCCAGCAGCTTCCCTCGGGCGGGGACCCGATCTAGCACAGATACGCAGTATTTT
CASSFPRAGTRSSTDTQYF
>-|TRBV4-3|TRBJ2-2|-
TGCGCCAGCAGCCTTGAGGAGGGGGGACCCGGGGAGCTGTTTTTT
CASSLEEGGPGELFF
>-|TRBV5-4|TRBJ2-1|TRBD1
TGTGCCAGCAGCCGACAGGGGGCGTCCTCAAATGAGCAGTTCTTC
CASSRQGASSNEQFF
>-|TRBV19|TRBJ2-3|TRBD2
TGTGCCAGTAGTACCGGACTAGCAGCAGATACGCAGTATTTT
CASSTGLAADTQYF
>-|TRBV19|TRBJ2-1|TRBD2
TGTGCCAGTAGTATCCACACTAGCGGGGGAAGGAATGAGCAGTTCTTC
CASSIHTSGGRNEQFF
>-|TRBV5-1|TRBJ2-3|TRBD2
TGCGCCAGCGGACTTCTAGCGGGAAGCACAGATACGCAGTATTTT
CASGLLAGSTDTQYF
>-|TRBV7-2|TRBJ1-5|-
TGTGCCAGCAGTCCGTGGAATCAGCCCCAGCATTTT
CASSPWNQPQHF
>-|TRBV7-3|TRBJ2-5|-
TGTGCCAGCAGCCCAACGCGGGATGCAGAGACCCAGTACTTC
CASSPTRDAETQYF
>-|TRBV25-1|TRBJ2-3|TRBD2
TGTGCCAGCAGTGCTACTAGCGGGAGGGCACCTCGCACAGATACGCAGTATTTT
CASSATSGRAPRTDTQYF
>-|TRBV27|TRBJ1-4|-
TGTGCCAGCAGTCCTCAGGGTCGGGCCGAAAAACTGTTTTTT
CASSPQGRAEKLFF
>-|TRBV2|TRBJ2-3|-
TGTGCCAGCAGTCCTCGGGCGGGAAGCACAGATACGCAGTATTTT
CASSPRAGSTDTQYF
>-|TRBV6-5|TRBJ1-2|-
TGTGCCAGCCTGTATAGGTTGGGACCTAACTATGGCTACACCTTC
CASLYRLGPNYGYTF
>-|TRBV6-1|TRBJ1-2|-
TGTGCCAGCAGTGACAGCCTCTCTAACTATGGCTACACCTTC
CASSDSLSNYGYTF
>once|TRBV27|TRBJ2-2|-
TGTGCCAGCAGTTTACCGCCCGCCGGGGAGCTGTTTTTT
CASSLPPAGELFF
>-|TRBV7-9|TRBJ1-1|-
TGTGCCAGCAGCTTAGTCCTGACAGAGAACACTGAAGCTTTCTTT
CASSLVLTENTEAFF
>-|TRBV5-6|TRBJ2-2|-
TGTGCCAGCAGCGAGCCCCCGAACACCGGGGAGCTGTTTTTT
CASSEPPNTGELFF
>-|TRBV29-1|TRBJ2-7|-
TGCAGCGTGCAACCCCAGGGTGCGGTGTACGAGCAGTACTTC
CSVQPQGAVYEQYF
>-|TRBV28|TRBJ1-1|-
TGTGCCAGCGCATCTCCCCAGGGACACGCGTTCACTGAAGCTTTCTTT
CASASPQGHAFTEAFF
>-|TRBV5-1|TRBJ2-3|-
TGCGCCAGCAGCATAGGGGACCTCCACACAGATACGCAGTATTTT
CASSIGDLHTDTQYF
>-|TRBV28|TRBJ2-1|TRBD2
TGTGCCAGCAGTCCCTCTTGGCTAGCGGGTATCTACAATGAGCAGTTCTTC
CASSPSWLAGIYNEQFF
>-|TRBV27|TRBJ1-4|-
TGTGCCAGCAGTCGGACTCTCTGGGGTGAAAAACTGTTTTTT
CASSRTLWGEKLFF
>-|TRBV28|TRBJ1-2|TRBD1
TGTGCCAGCAGTTTGCTCCAGGGGGCTGGTGGCTACACCTTC
CASSLLQGAGGYTF
>-|TRBV27|TRBJ2-7|TRBD1
TGTGCCAGCAGTTTTACCCGGACAGGGAGGCCCTACGAGCAGTACTTC
CASSFTRTGRPYEQYF
>once|TRBV5-4|TRBJ1-1|-
TGTGCCAGCAGCTTGGCCGGTAAGAACACTGAAGCTTTCTTT
CASSLAGKNTEAFF
>-|TRBV23-1|TRBJ2-1|TRBD1
TGCGCCAGCTTTATTAGGGGACAGGCCAATGAGCAGTTCTTC
CASFIRGQANEQFF
>-|TRBV11-3|TRBJ1-2|TRBD1
TGTGCCAGCAGTATACCGGGACAGGGGGTTAACTATGGCTACACCTTC
CASSIPGQGVNYGYTF
>-|TRBV7-2|TRBJ2-7|-
TGTGCCAGCAGCTCCCAGGTGGTGGGGGAGCAGTACTTC
CASSSQVVGEQYF
>-|TRBV18|TRBJ1-5|-
TGTGCCAGCTCACCAGGTGGGAACAATCAGCCCCAGCATTTT
CASSPGGNNQPQHF
>-|TRBV7-6|TRBJ2-7|-
TGTGCCAGCAGCCACCCGATCGGGTCCTCCTACGAGCAGTACTTC
CASSHPIGSSYEQYF
>-|TRBV16|TRBJ2-7|-
TGTGCCAGCAGCCAATGGGGGCTGAGAACCTACGAGCAGTACTTC
CASSQWGLRTYEQYF
>-|TRBV5-1|TRBJ1-5|-
TGCGCCAGCAGCTTGGAGGGTACGGGTGGTCAGCCCCAGCATTTT
CASSLEGTGGQPQHF
>-|TRBV5-1|TRBJ1-4|TRBD1
TGCGCCAGCAGCTTACAGGGGTTGGAAGAAAAACTGTTTTTT
CASSLQGLEEKLFF
>-|TRBV28|TRBJ2-2|TRBD1
TGTGCCAGCCGACCAGGGGGCAGGGGGCGAGGTTCCGCAGGGGAGCTGTTTTTT
CASRPGGRGRGSAGELFF
>once|TRBV19|TRBJ2-2|-
TGTGCCAGTAGTTCGGACAGATACACCGGGGAGCTGTTTTTT
CASSSDRYTGELFF
>-|TRBV29-1|TRBJ2-5|TRBD2
TGCAGCGGTCGAGGGGCTAGCGGGAGAGAGACCCAGTACTTC
CSGRGASGRETQYF
>-|TRBV20-1|TRBJ2-7|-
TGCAGTGCTGGGTGGGACGAGCAGTACTTC
CSAGWDEQYF
>-|TRBV6-6|TRBJ2-5|-
TGTGCCAGCACTAAATCCGCCACAGGGTTTTTTGAGACCCAGTACTTC
CASTKSATGFFETQYF
>-|TRBV15|TRBJ2-7|-
TGTGCCACCAGCAGAGAGGACAGTTCGGTCCACGAGCAGTACTTC
CATSREDSSVHEQYF
>-|TRBV2|TRBJ1-1|-
TGTGCCAGCAGCGGCCTCCGTTCCGGGGCTGAAGCTTTCTTT
CASSGLRSGAEAFF